One and the same sample provided the 18 T cell receptor beta chains below, sequenced in a study of beta chain features in type 1 diabetes. The sequenced template was cDNA made from the entire isolated RNA. Data came from immunoSEQ multiplex PCR; TCRdb stores just in-frame clones and leaves some out. This table holds hundreds of thousands of clones, approximately 10% found once. What was sequenced was naive CD4+ T cells from blood. These receptors came from a woman between 18 and 29 years old in good health.

CDR3: CASSRRAGVSYEQYF. CDR3 in DNA: TGTGCCAGCAGTCGCAGAGCGGGAGTGTCCTACGAGCAGTACTTC. V gene TRBV6-5 combines with J gene TRBJ2-7, with 8 bases identical to TRBD2. This CDR3 is built from 15 residues. Germline assignment: CDR1 MNHEY and CDR2 SVGAGI. V lost 5 bases, J lost 1 base, and 7 bases stayed unmatched.

In its sample, this clone was seen a few times. The chain uses TRBV20-1 and TRBJ2-1; D gene uncertain. The length of the CDR3 is 11 residues. CDR1 DFQATT and CDR2 SNEGSKA come from the germline V gene (reference sequence). V was pared by 3 bases and J by 3 bases, with 3 bases between. Here the CDR3 DNA reads TGCAGTGCTAGCCTCTACAATGAGCAGTTCTTC. Translated: CSASLYNEQFF.

The genes are TRBV29-1 and TRBJ1-2, with a possible D match to TRBD1 (5 bases). Between the trimmed V and J ends, which lost 3 bases and 4 bases, there was a span of 9 bases. The CDR3 covers 12 residues. Germline V gene lookup returns CDR1 SQVTM and CDR2 ANQGSEA. The CDR3 is CSVDWGRYGYTF. DNA of the CDR3: TGCAGCGTTGATTGGGGCCGCTATGGCTACACCTTC.

V usage is TRBV15 and J usage is TRBJ1-2; TRBD1 is a possible D gene (6 bases). With 3 bases removed from V and 8 bases from J, the gap between germline ends came to 13 bases. Germline V lookup: CDR1 LNHNV, CDR2 YYDKDF (reference sequence). The CDR3 runs to 13 residues. CDR3 nucleotide sequence: TGTGCCACCAGCAGCCGGGACATGGCCGGCTACACCTTC. This gives the protein CATSSRDMAGYTF.

This clone was counted a few times. The J gene is TRBJ2-7, the V gene TRBV6-5, with D possibly matching TRBD2 (5 bases). The V gene's germline CDR1 is MNHEY and CDR2 SVGAGI. The CDR3 is made up of 15 amino acids. Trimming took off 7 bases at V and 0 bases at J, with 16 bases between the two ends. CDR3: CASNKASTLSYEQYF. DNA for the CDR3: TGTGCCAGCAATAAGGCTAGCACCCTCTCCTACGAGCAGTACTTC.

This chain links TRBV6-6 with TRBJ1-4; 7 bases agree with TRBD1. Germline assignment: CDR1 MNHNY and CDR2 SVGAGI (reference sequence). Germline trimming cut 6 bases from V and 8 bases from J; bases unmatched to any gene: 9. This CDR3 contains 14 residues. The CDR3 DNA reads TGTGCCAGCAGAGAGACAGGGACCTTGGAAAAACTGTTTTTT. This codes for CASRETGTLEKLFF.

The CDR3, as DNA: TGTGCCAGCAGCGCGGGCCTTTCTAACTATGGCTACACCTTC. It codes for CASSAGLSNYGYTF. The rearrangement links TRBV9 to TRBJ1-2; the D is unclear. CDR3 size: 14 residues. V was shortened by 3 bases and J by 0 bases, with 9 bases between the two germline ends. The germline V gene encodes CDR1 SGDLS and CDR2 YYNGEE. The whole variable domain, filled in from reference TRBV9 and TRBJ1-2, reads DSGVTQTPKHLITATGQRVTLRCSPRSGDLSVYWYQQSLDQGLQFLIQYYNGEERAKGNILERFSAQQFPDLHSELNLSSLELGDSALYFCASSAGLSNYGYTFGSGTRLTVV.

This clone was recorded a few times. The chain employs TRBV9 and TRBJ2-3; D is perhaps TRBD1 (6 bases). This CDR3 has 17 residues. From germline, CDR1 is SGDLS and CDR2 YYNGEE. V lost 4 bases and J 2 bases, leaving 20 bases between the germline ends. This chain's CDR3 is CASSPREGTPTTDTQYF. The CDR3 DNA is TGTGCCAGCAGCCCCCGAGAAGGGACACCAACCACAGATACGCAGTATTTT.

This clone has only a few counts. V gene TRBV7-3 combines with J gene TRBJ2-1; 7 positions match TRBD2. The CDR3 is 14 amino acids. J lost 7 bases, V lost 7 bases, and 10 bases had no gene match. Per the germline V gene, CDR1 is SGHTA and CDR2 is FQGTGA. The CDR3 here is CASTGTKGSNEQFF. The CDR3 DNA follows: TGTGCCAGCACCGGGACTAAAGGTAGTAATGAGCAGTTCTTC.

The rearrangement joins TRBV6-1 to TRBJ2-1; TRBD2 matches 7 bases. Germline CDR1 MNHNS, CDR2 SASEGT. V dropped 3 bases and J dropped 5; count of bases not matched to a gene: 4. The CDR3 spans 14 residues. In nucleotides, the CDR3 is TGTGCCAGCAGTGACGGGAGGCTTAACAATGAGCAGTTCTTC. It specifies CASSDGRLNNEQFF.

In this sample, this clone turned up a few times. V is TRBV18 and J is TRBJ2-5; D possibly corresponds to TRBD1 (5 bases). Germline CDR1 and CDR2: KGHSH and LQKENI. CDR3 length: 13 residues. V shed 8 bases and J shed 5 bases, with 15 bases lying between them. CDR3 loop: CASRQPPGETQYF. In DNA, the CDR3 is TGTGCCAGCCGCCAACCCCCAGGGGAGACCCAGTACTTC.

The table lists this clone with a few counts. The DNA for the CDR3 is TGTGCCAGCAGCGTAGGGTGGCAGGGCCAAGAGACCCAGTACTTC. Amino acids: CASSVGWQGQETQYF. The rearrangement joins TRBV9 to TRBJ2-5; D may be TRBD1 (5 bases). This CDR3 contains 15 residues. Germline CDR1 SGDLS, CDR2 YYNGEE. V gave up 0 bases and J gave up 1 base, with 10 bases separating them.

This clone came up a few times. The chain employs TRBV7-9 and TRBJ1-1; possibly TRBD1 for D (5 bases). CDR1 and CDR2 (germline): SEHNR, FQNEAQ (reference sequence). The CDR3 is made up of 14 amino acids. Trimming took 3 bases from V and 0 from J, leaving 8 bases between them. The CDR3, as DNA: TGTGCCAGCAGCTTGGGGACGGTGAACACTGAAGCTTTCTTT. Amino acid sequence: CASSLGTVNTEAFF.

The chain recombines TRBV6-5 with TRBJ2-1; D possibly corresponds to TRBD2 (6 bases). CDR1 is MNHEY and CDR2 is SVGAGI in the germline V gene. V lost 4 bases, J lost 4 bases, and 14 bases lay in between. This CDR3 has 15 residues. CDR3 loop: CASSLADVRYNEQFF. The CDR3 DNA is TGTGCCAGCAGTTTAGCGGACGTACGATACAATGAGCAGTTCTTC.

This clone was found a few times. The CDR3 region is CASSLRVAGSFEQFF. DNA of the CDR3: TGTGCCAGCAGCTTACGAGTAGCGGGAAGTTTTGAGCAGTTCTTC. The chain couples TRBV7-2 to TRBJ2-1; 8 nucleotides match TRBD2. This CDR3 has 15 residues. CDR1 and CDR2 (germline): SGHTA, FQGNSA. V shed 2 bases, J shed 9 bases, and the junction held 9 bases outside the gene matches.

V usage is TRBV5-6 and J usage is TRBJ2-1, with TRBD2 matching 11 bases. This CDR3 has 15 residues. CDR1 and CDR2 (germline): SGHDT, YYEEEE. The ends lost 6 bases at V and 3 bases at J; junction bases unmatched: 5. CDR3 loop: CASTPGTSGYNEQFF. The DNA for the CDR3 is TGTGCCAGCACCCCCGGGACTAGCGGCTACAATGAGCAGTTCTTC.

This rearrangement joins TRBV25-1 to TRBJ2-3, with D possibly TRBD2 on 5 matching bases. This CDR3 contains 13 residues. The ends were cut back, 7 bases at V and 4 bases at J, with 12 bases in the middle. In germline, CDR1 is MGHDK, CDR2 SYGVNS. The chain's CDR3 is CASTRAGADTQYF. The CDR3 DNA sequence: TGTGCCAGCACAAGGGCCGGGGCAGATACGCAGTATTTT.

This clone was picked up a small number of times. The chain carries TRBV11-3 and TRBJ2-4; D is unclear. This CDR3 has 14 residues. V lost 1 base to trimming and J lost 0 bases, with 4 bases between them. Germline CDR1 SGHNT, CDR2 YENEEA. Here the CDR3 reads CASSLGQAKNIQYF. The CDR3 nucleotides are TGTGCCAGCAGCTTAGGGCAAGCCAAAAACATTCAGTACTTC.